This TCR beta chain was documented in a study of T cell repertoires in cytomegalovirus infection. Turning to the study itself: HLA-B-restricted CMV epitopes that are well studied, plus recently identified HLA-C-restricted ones, were used by the study.

MiXCR, applied by TCRdb to the reads, yields one record per CDR3 protein. This table has fewer than 950,000 distinct CDR3 sequences, approximately 32% appearing once. Germline V lookup: CDR1 MNHNY, CDR2 SVGAGI (reference sequence). The CDR3 has 15 residues. Trimming removed 5 bases at V and 3 bases at J, with 17 bases between. Study-wide findings and caveats: HLA-C-restricted CMV-specific TCR beta clonotypes prevailed in the ex vivo response.

With regard to this clonotype: The antigen is not known.

The input for sequencing was cultured CD8+ T cells from PBMCs, taken from culture after CMV antigen stimulation. The chain has TRBV6-6 and TRBJ2-7; the D is unclear. The origin of this receptor is a human donor in good health (CMV status not recorded). Some clones in this sample may be carry-over from other donors' samples. CDR3 in amino acids: CASSPITGSDYEQYF. CDR3 bases: TGTGCCAGCAGTCCAATAACCGGGTCCGACTACGAGCAGTACTTC.